What follows is one T cell receptor beta chain and its context. What it binds is unknown. Produced via immunoSEQ multiplex PCR; TCRdb's table is partial and in-frame only. This sample has about 2.1 million clones; around 95% occur once, and the top ten carry approximately 1.7%. The data were obtained in a study of shared clonotypes between healthy human individuals. Whole-study findings and limits: A limitation of the genetic and exposure-history diversity represented arose from few donors. A handful of donors showed sharing of approximately 5% of naive CD4 clonotypes.

Cells designated naive CD8 were CD45RO-negative and were positively selected for CCR7, with terminally differentiated effector memory CD45RA+ cells excluded. All of the donors resided in Nashville, Tennessee, and each was a Caucasian adult. This clonotype was sampled from a man aged 18 to 30 in good health. Some clones in this sample may be carry-over from other donors' samples. Input material: naive CD8+ T cells from PBMCs.

CDR3: CASTRPRTGTGDTGELFF. The CDR3 nucleotides are TGTGCCAGTACCAGGCCCCGAACCGGGACAGGGGACACCGGGGAGCTGTTTTTT. The V call is TRBV19, the J call TRBJ2-2, with 10 bases that match TRBD1. The V and J ends lost 7 bases and 3 bases, in that order; junction bases with no gene match: 14. The CDR3 is 18 amino acids. From germline, CDR1 is LNHDA and CDR2 SQIVND (reference sequence).